These 13 T cell receptor beta chains originate from one sample sequenced in a study of human T cells and chemical hapten exposure. The time point is: patch test 3, about 24 weeks after DPC sensitization. Documented treatment: therapeutic diphenylcyclopropenone sensitization with weekly scalp DPC. TCRdb ran MiXCR on the RACE reads and lists one entry per CDR3 protein. This sample yields about 190,000 distinct CDR3 sequences, of which around 25% are seen a single time; over 2% belongs to the top ten. The sequencing used whole blood, collected in connection with sensitization to the hapten diphenylcyclopropenone (DPC). The receptors were sampled from a woman in her thirties or forties with alopecia areata. Some clones in this sample may be carry-over from other donors' samples.

In this sample, this clonotype turned up a few times. This chain uses TRBV7-2 with TRBJ2-3; 14 positions agree with TRBD2. The CDR3 runs to 18 residues. Germline lookup yields CDR1 SGHTA and CDR2 FQGNSA. Germline trimming cut 3 bases from V and 5 bases from J; bases unmatched to any gene: 10. CDR3 bases: TGTGCCAGCAGCTTCACAATCCCGGGACTAGCGGGAGTAGATACGCAGTATTTT. Protein product: CASSFTIPGLAGVDTQYF.

Many counts were recorded for this clonotype. Here the CDR3 reads CASSLQEADTQYF. The CDR3 region has the DNA TGTGCCAGCTCACTTCAAGAAGCTGATACGCAGTATTTT. This chain connects TRBV18 to TRBJ2-3; D gene uncertain. The CDR3 runs to 13 residues. V was trimmed by 4 bases and J by 6 bases, leaving 11 bases between them. CDR1 and CDR2 from the germline V gene are KGHSH and LQKENI.

The chain uses TRBV4-3 and TRBJ2-4; 10 bases align to TRBD2. Germline V gives CDR1 LGHNA, CDR2 YSLEER. This CDR3 is built from 16 residues. Germline trimming cut 4 bases from V and 9 bases from J; bases unmatched to any gene: 12. The CDR3 bases are TGCGCCAGCAGCCTTTCGACCGCTAGCGGGAGTGTCATTCAGTACTTC. Residues: CASSLSTASGSVIQYF.

The chain has TRBV20-1 and TRBJ2-1; D might be TRBD1 or TRBD2, each matching 5 bases. CDR3 length: 15 residues. Trimming pared 4 bases from V and 5 bases from J, leaving 18 bases between. CDR1 and CDR2 (germline): DFQATT, SNEGSKA (reference sequence). This chain's CDR3 is CSAIRGAGTDNEQFF. The CDR3 nucleotides read TGCAGTGCTATCAGAGGAGCCGGGACGGACAATGAGCAGTTCTTC.

The chain joins TRBV6-1 to TRBJ2-3; the match to TRBD2 covers 8 bases. This CDR3 comprises 13 residues. CDR1 is MNHNS and CDR2 is SASEGT in the germline V gene. Trimming at V came to 7 bases and at J to 4 bases, leaving 4 bases not matched to a gene. This CDR3 is CASTGRASDTQYF. CDR3 DNA: TGTGCCAGCACCGGGAGGGCGTCAGATACGCAGTATTTT.

There are a few counts of this clonotype. J is TRBJ2-1 and V is TRBV7-9, with D perhaps TRBD2 (5 bases). The V end lost 3 bases, the J end lost 6 bases, and 15 bases lay between the germline ends. Germline values: CDR1 SEHNR, CDR2 FQNEAQ (reference sequence). The CDR3 is 15 amino acids. This CDR3 is CASSFGVPVSNEQFF. CDR3 in DNA: TGTGCCAGCAGCTTCGGGGTTCCAGTCTCCAATGAGCAGTTCTTC.

The chain carries TRBV6-5 and TRBJ1-2; possible D gene TRBD1, 5 bases. V was cut by 0 bases and J by 4 bases, with 15 bases left in between. The germline CDR1 and CDR2 sequences are MNHEY and SVGAGI. The CDR3 is made up of 16 amino acids. The CDR3, as DNA: TGTGCCAGCAGTTACTCACCCGCTGACAGCTTCTATGGCTACACCTTC. Translating it yields CASSYSPADSFYGYTF.

The CDR3 protein is CSLHGQMNTEAFF. In DNA form, the CDR3 reads TGCAGCCTGCATGGACAGATGAACACTGAAGCTTTCTTT. The V gene is TRBV29-1, the J gene TRBJ1-1; D possibly corresponds to TRBD1 (6 bases). The CDR3 contains 13 residues. Trimming took off 8 bases at V and 0 bases at J, with 13 bases between the two ends. The germline V gene encodes CDR1 SQVTM and CDR2 ANQGSEA.

The chain recombines TRBV28 with TRBJ2-3; perhaps D is TRBD1 or TRBD2 (5 bases each). This CDR3 has 13 residues. The germline gives CDR1 MDHEN, CDR2 SYDVKM. V was shortened by 5 bases and J by 11 bases, with 17 bases between the two germline ends. The CDR3 DNA reads TGTGCCAGCAGTCCAACCCTCGGGACCCAGCAGTATTTT. This sequence encodes CASSPTLGTQQYF.

CDR3 residues: CAISDVKGGVGTDTQYF. The DNA of the CDR3 is TGTGCCATCAGTGACGTTAAGGGGGGAGTGGGAACAGATACGCAGTATTTT. This chain joins TRBV10-3 and TRBJ2-3; D assignment may be TRBD1 or TRBD2 (6 bases each). From germline, CDR1 is ENHRY and CDR2 SYGVKD. The V end lost 3 bases, the J end lost 3 bases, and 19 bases lay between the germline ends. This CDR3 comprises 17 residues.

The chain joins TRBV7-2 to TRBJ2-3; no clear D gene. The germline gives CDR1 SGHTA, CDR2 FQGNSA. Trimming removed 0 bases at V and 3 bases at J, with 7 bases between. The CDR3 is 14 residues long. The CDR3 DNA is TGTGCCAGCAGCTTAGCAGGGAAGACAGATACGCAGTATTTT. Translating gives CASSLAGKTDTQYF.

This clonotype came up a few times. The chain recombines TRBV24-1 with TRBJ2-1, with 11 positions matching TRBD2. The CDR3 spans 16 residues. Per the germline V gene, CDR1 is KGHDR and CDR2 is SFDVKD. V trimming: 6 bases; J trimming: 0 bases; junction bases outside the gene matches: 3. CDR3 DNA: TGTGCCACCAGTACCACTAGCGGGAGCTCCTACAATGAGCAGTTCTTC. It is translated as CATSTTSGSSYNEQFF.

The chain uses TRBV5-1 and TRBJ2-7; D is possibly TRBD1 (6 bases). The ends were cut back, 3 bases at V and 3 bases at J, with 10 bases in the middle. Germline lookup yields CDR1 SGHRS and CDR2 YFSETQ. CDR3 length: 13 amino acids. CDR3 nucleotides: TGCGCCAGCAGCTCAACAGGGAGCTACGAGCAGTACTTC. Encoded protein: CASSSTGSYEQYF. Drawing the rest from reference TRBV5-1 and TRBJ2-7, the complete variable domain is KAGVTQTPRYLIKTRGQQVTLSCSPISGHRSVSWYQQTPGQGLQFLFEYFSETQRNKGNFPGRFSGRQFSNSRSEMNVSTLELGDSALYLCASSSTGSYEQYFGPGTRLTVT.